The 12 T cell receptor beta chains given below trace back to one sample, sequenced in a study of neurological immune-mediated disorders. Each CDR3 protein is one row after TCRdb ran MiXCR on the 5' RACE reads. The sample lists 46,000 or so distinct CDR3 sequences, around 4% occurring once. Specimen: PBMCs. Source of these receptors: a woman aged 60-70 years with multiple sclerosis.

Many counts were recorded for this clonotype. This sequence joins TRBV24-1 and TRBJ1-3; D unresolved. Germline CDR1 KGHDR, CDR2 SFDVKD. The V gene lost 0 bases and the J gene lost 7 bases, with 15 bases spanning the gap. The length of the CDR3 is 16 residues. The CDR3 loop is CATSDLTARWRNTIYF. The CDR3 DNA is TGTGCCACCAGTGATTTGACGGCTCGGTGGCGCAACACCATATATTTT.

This clonotype has at least ten counts. The chain joins TRBV5-1 to TRBJ2-3; D perhaps matches TRBD2 (5 bases). The V gene lost 1 base and the J gene lost 4 bases, with 13 bases spanning the gap. The germline V gene has CDR1 SGHRS and CDR2 YFSETQ. The CDR3 sequence is 15 residues long. CDR3 sequence reads: CASSLSSKLADTQYF. The CDR3 bases are TGCGCCAGCAGCTTGTCTAGCAAACTTGCAGATACGCAGTATTTT.

This clonotype came up many times. J is TRBJ1-1 and V is TRBV3-1; TRBD1 is a possible D gene (6 bases). With 1 base removed from V and 8 bases from J, the gap between germline ends came to 17 bases. CDR3 size: 15 residues. In germline, CDR1 is LGHDT, CDR2 YNNKEL (reference sequence). CDR3 in DNA: TGTGCCAGCAGCCAAGGTTTACAGGGCGAATACGAAGCTTTCTTT. Translating gives CASSQGLQGEYEAFF.

Many counts were recorded for this clonotype. The rearrangement links TRBV10-3 to TRBJ1-5; 7 positions agree with TRBD1. CDR3 length equals 14 residues. J lost 2 bases, V lost 6 bases, and 4 bases had no gene match. Germline V lookup: CDR1 ENHRY, CDR2 SYGVKD. The CDR3 region has the DNA TGTGCCATCAGGCAGCAGGGGGGCAATCAGCCCCAGCATTTT. This gives the protein CAIRQQGGNQPQHF.

This clonotype was seen more than once but under ten times. The chain employs TRBV7-2 and TRBJ2-7; weak D call: TRBD2 (6 bases). This CDR3 contains 14 residues. CDR1 is SGHTA, CDR2 FQGNSA, per germline. V was pared by 1 base and J by 3 bases, with 10 bases between. CDR3 in DNA: TGTGCCAGCAGCTTAGGAGCTAGCGTCTACGAGCAGTACTTC. Protein: CASSLGASVYEQYF.

There are many counts of this clonotype. The rearrangement joins TRBV11-2 to TRBJ2-3; D call uncertain. CDR1 SGHAT and CDR2 FQNNGV come from the germline V gene. The CDR3 runs to 14 residues. Trimming left V 0 bases short and J 2 bases short, with 6 bases between. DNA for the CDR3: TGTGCCAGCAGCTTAGACCATTTCACAGATACGCAGTATTTT. Amino acids: CASSLDHFTDTQYF.

This clonotype was seen repeatedly, ten times or more. The chain employs TRBV12-3 or TRBV12-4 and TRBJ1-2; 7 nucleotides line up with TRBD1. The trim removed 6 bases at V and 4 bases at J, leaving 11 bases unmatched. The CDR3 spans 15 residues. CDR3 amino acids: CASSPDRRSFYGYTF. In DNA, the CDR3 is TGTGCCAGCAGCCCGGACAGGCGCTCGTTCTATGGCTACACCTTC.

The chain links TRBV19 to TRBJ2-7; 12 positions match TRBD2. The CDR3 has 15 residues. Germline lookup yields CDR1 LNHDA and CDR2 SQIVND (reference sequence). J was trimmed by 3 bases and V by 1 base; bases with no gene match: 1. The CDR3 nucleotides read TGTGCCAGTAGTATAGGACTAGCGGGAGTCTACGAGCAGTACGTC. Translation: CASSIGLAGVYEQYV.

This clonotype was found many times. The chain employs TRBV20-1 and TRBJ1-2; tentative D call: TRBD1 (5 bases). This CDR3 has 12 residues. Trimming pared 5 bases from V and 7 bases from J, leaving 14 bases between. Germline values: CDR1 DFQATT, CDR2 SNEGSKA (reference sequence). The DNA for the CDR3 is TGCAGTGCTGAGATGAGGGACTTTGGCTACACCTTC. This translates into CSAEMRDFGYTF.

This clonotype has a count of ten or more. The gene calls are TRBV4-1 and TRBJ1-6; TRBD1 is a possible D gene (5 bases). Between the trimmed V and J ends, which lost 1 base and 5 bases, there was a span of 9 bases. Germline CDR1 MGHRA, CDR2 YSYEKL. This CDR3 is built from 15 residues. The CDR3 bases are TGCGCCAGCAGCCAAGGACTAGGGGATAATTCACCCCTCCACTTT. This translates into CASSQGLGDNSPLHF.

This chain joins TRBV2 and TRBJ1-2; the match to TRBD1 covers 8 bases. CDR1 is SNHLY and CDR2 is FYNNEI in the germline V gene. V dropped 6 bases and J dropped 8; count of bases not matched to a gene: 11. The CDR3 extends over 14 amino acids. The CDR3 region has the DNA TGTGCCAGCAGCCTCTCGGGACAGGCGGAGGGCTACACCTTC. This translates into CASSLSGQAEGYTF.

This clonotype was recorded many times. J is TRBJ1-6 and V is TRBV12-3 or TRBV12-4; a possible D gene is TRBD1 (5 bases). Trimming stripped 2 bases from V and 8 bases from J, with 25 bases between. The CDR3 spans 19 residues. CDR3 region: CASSLFILGRGRVYSPLHF. The CDR3 coding sequence is TGTGCCAGCAGTTTATTTATCCTTGGACGGGGCAGGGTTTATTCACCCCTCCACTTT.